The 21 T cell receptor beta chains listed next were all sequenced from one sample in a study of blood T cells in healthy people across ages. A second about 6 to 11 cycle PCR used barcoded and J-beta primers. TCRdb redid the calling of the 5' RACE reads with MiXCR, one entry per CDR3 protein. The sample holds 650,000 to 800,000 distinct CDR3 sequences, 40% to 50% seen once. Sequenced input: blood. The receptors derive from a man in his fifties or sixties in good health.

This clonotype was observed at least ten times. V gene TRBV25-1 combines with J gene TRBJ2-7; weak D call: TRBD1 (6 bases). Between the trimmed V and J ends, which lost 2 bases and 4 bases, there was a span of 12 bases. This CDR3 spans 14 amino acids. Germline CDR1 is MGHDK and CDR2 is SYGVNS. The CDR3 loop is CASSEIEGEYEQYF. The CDR3 DNA sequence: TGTGCCAGCAGTGAAATCGAGGGGGAATACGAGCAGTACTTC.

This clonotype was counted between two and nine times. The rearrangement uses TRBV4-2 and TRBJ2-3; a weak D match, TRBD2 (6 bases). The CDR3 extends over 17 amino acids. The germline gives CDR1 LGHNA, CDR2 YNFKEQ. Trimming took 0 bases from V and 4 from J, leaving 17 bases between them. CDR3 loop: CASSQEGTRTTPDTQYF. CDR3 sequence (DNA): TGTGCCAGCAGCCAAGAGGGTACTAGGACTACCCCAGATACGCAGTATTTT.

This rearrangement joins TRBV4-1 to TRBJ1-6; 9 nucleotides line up with TRBD1. Germline V gene sequence: CDR1 MGHRA, CDR2 YSYEKL. The V segment lost 2 bases and the J segment 4 bases; nucleotides outside the gene matches: 6. The CDR3 has 17 residues. CDR3 DNA sequence: TGCGCCAGCAGCCAAAAGAAGGGACAGGGTTATAATTCACCCCTCCACTTT. Its translation: CASSQKKGQGYNSPLHF.

V and J are TRBV30 and TRBJ2-3, with 13 bases aligning to TRBD2. Germline CDR1 reads GTSNPN; CDR2 reads SVGIG (reference sequence). The CDR3 is 16 amino acids. With 4 bases clipped from V and 2 bases from J, the junction kept 6 bases outside the gene matches. The CDR3 loop reads CAWTRTSGGNTDTQYF. The DNA for the CDR3 is TGTGCCTGGACTCGGACTAGCGGGGGTAACACAGATACGCAGTATTTT.

The chain uses TRBV5-1 and TRBJ2-1, with 9 bases aligning to TRBD2. V lost 2 bases and J lost 7; bases outside the gene matches: 7. CDR1 and CDR2 (germline): SGHRS, YFSETQ. The CDR3 has 15 residues. CDR3 coding DNA: TGCGCCAGCAGCTTAATAGCGGGGGCCTTAAATGAGCAGTTCTTC. The encoded protein is CASSLIAGALNEQFF.

The chain's CDR3 is CASSSGAHTDTQYF. CDR3 nucleotide sequence: TGTGCCAGCAGTTCGGGGGCGCACACGGATACGCAGTATTTT. V gene TRBV28 combines with J gene TRBJ2-3; D may match TRBD1 or TRBD2 (6 bases each). The germline V gene has CDR1 MDHEN and CDR2 SYDVKM. This CDR3 has 14 amino acids. The ends were cut back, 4 bases at V and 6 bases at J, with 14 bases in the middle. The full variable domain, its missing parts supplied by reference TRBV28 and TRBJ2-3, is DVKVTQSSRYLVKRTGEKVFLECVQDMDHENMFWYRQDPGLGLRLIYFSYDVKMKEKGDIPEGYSVSREKKERFSLILESASTNQTSMYLCASSSGAHTDTQYFGPGTRLTVL.

This chain joins TRBV7-9 and TRBJ2-6, with D tentatively TRBD2 (5 bases). The germline V and J ends were trimmed by 5 bases and 3 bases, with 11 bases remaining between them. The CDR3 has 15 residues. Germline CDR1 reads SEHNR; CDR2 reads FQNEAQ (reference sequence). This CDR3 reads CASSEGFGGANVLTF. The DNA for the CDR3 is TGTGCCAGCAGCGAGGGATTTGGTGGGGCCAACGTCCTGACTTTC.

The chain has TRBV29-1 and TRBJ2-6, with 10 nucleotides matching TRBD1. J was trimmed by 2 bases and V by 6 bases; bases with no gene match: 4. CDR1 SQVTM and CDR2 ANQGSEA come from the germline V gene. The CDR3 is 15 amino acids. CDR3 nucleotide sequence: TGCAGCGTGACAGGGGGCGTTACTGGGGCCAACGTCCTGACTTTC. This gives the protein CSVTGGVTGANVLTF.

This clonotype has ten or more counts. The gene calls are TRBV4-3 and TRBJ1-1; possible D gene TRBD1, 6 bases. This CDR3 is built from 15 residues. With 4 bases removed from V and 4 bases from J, the gap between germline ends came to 16 bases. In germline, CDR1 is LGHNA, CDR2 YSLEER. This chain's CDR3 is CASSLSNRAATEAFF. The CDR3 coding sequence is TGCGCCAGCAGCCTTTCCAACAGGGCGGCCACTGAAGCTTTCTTT.

This clonotype was seen a few times. The chain employs TRBV7-2 and TRBJ2-7; D is unresolved. This CDR3 has 16 residues. CDR1 SGHTA and CDR2 FQGNSA come from the germline V gene. Trimming took 0 bases from V and 5 from J, leaving 17 bases between them. CDR3 amino acids: CASSLADGLLVDEQYF. DNA of the CDR3: TGTGCCAGCAGCTTAGCGGATGGGTTATTAGTCGACGAGCAGTACTTC.

The chain employs TRBV11-2 and TRBJ2-5, with 12 bases fitting TRBD2. Trimming removed 8 bases from V and 4 bases from J; junction bases left unmatched: 11. The CDR3 length is 16 residues. Germline-derived CDR1 and CDR2 are SGHAT and FQNNGV. In DNA form, the CDR3 reads TGTGCCAGCGCAAAAGTGTCTAGCGGGGGGGTAGAGACCCAGTACTTC. This codes for CASAKVSSGGVETQYF. The complete variable domain, with remaining parts taken from reference TRBV11-2 and TRBJ2-5, reads EAGVAQSPRYKIIEKRQSVAFWCNPISGHATLYWYQQILGQGPKLLIQFQNNGVVDDSQLPKDRFSAERLKGVDSTLKIQPAKLEDSAVYLCASAKVSSGGVETQYFGPGTRLLVL.

The chain couples TRBV4-1 to TRBJ2-3; D perhaps matches TRBD1 (5 bases). Trimming pared 2 bases from V and 2 bases from J, leaving 14 bases between. This CDR3 has 16 residues. Germline CDR1 reads MGHRA; CDR2 reads YSYEKL. The CDR3 sequence: CASSQQGTIHTDTQYF. The CDR3 DNA follows: TGCGCCAGCAGCCAACAGGGCACTATTCACACAGATACGCAGTATTTT.

The chain carries TRBV5-4 and TRBJ2-1, with 7 bases lining up with TRBD1. This CDR3 contains 15 residues. J lost 2 bases, V lost 2 bases, and 4 bases had no gene match. In germline, CDR1 is SGHNT, CDR2 YYREEE (reference sequence). The CDR3 nucleotides are TGTGCCAGCAGCTTCGGGACAGACCCCTACAATGAGCAGTTCTTC. Translated, it gives CASSFGTDPYNEQFF.

The rearrangement uses TRBV20-1 and TRBJ1-5; possibly TRBD1 for D (5 bases). Germline CDR1 DFQATT, CDR2 SNEGSKA (reference sequence). The V end was cut by 6 bases, the J end by 0 bases, with 18 bases between. The CDR3 has 16 amino acids. In DNA form, the CDR3 reads TGCAGTGCAAAGCCCCTGGGGGGGACTAGCAATCAGCCCCAGCATTTT. Protein: CSAKPLGGTSNQPQHF.

Ten or more counts support this clonotype. This chain links TRBV2 with TRBJ2-5; D unresolved. The CDR3 has 12 amino acids. Germline assignment: CDR1 SNHLY and CDR2 FYNNEI. V was cut by 3 bases and J by 5 bases, with 7 bases left in between. The CDR3 nucleotides are TGTGCCAGCAGTGAGGGATGGGAGACCCAGTACTTC. Protein sequence: CASSEGWETQYF.

The chain is built from TRBV7-2 and TRBJ2-2, with 7 bases identical to TRBD1. This CDR3 contains 15 residues. J lost 2 bases, V lost 5 bases, and 5 bases had no gene match. Per the germline V gene, CDR1 is SGHTA and CDR2 is FQGNSA. CDR3 amino acids: CASSLGGSNTGELFF. As DNA, the CDR3 is TGTGCCAGCAGCCTAGGGGGCTCTAACACCGGGGAGCTGTTTTTT. Filled out from reference TRBV7-2 and TRBJ2-2, the complete variable domain reads GAGVSQSPSNKVTEKGKDVELRCDPISGHTALYWYRQSLGQGLEFLIYFQGNSAPDKSGLPSDRFSAERTGGSVSTLTIQRTQQEDSAVYLCASSLGGSNTGELFFGEGSRLTVL.

This clonotype came up a few times. The chain uses TRBV14 and TRBJ2-6, with D possibly being TRBD2 (6 bases). Trimming stripped 2 bases from V and 2 bases from J, with 16 bases between. The germline gives CDR1 SGHDN, CDR2 FVKESK. The CDR3 sequence is 18 residues long. CDR3 amino acids: CASSQKFLRGTGANVLTF. Here the CDR3 DNA reads TGTGCCAGCAGCCAAAAGTTCCTCCGGGGGACTGGGGCCAACGTCCTGACTTTC.

This clonotype appeared a few times. This sequence joins TRBV14 and TRBJ2-3; D unclear. With 1 base removed from V and 6 bases from J, the gap between germline ends came to 8 bases. Per the germline V gene, CDR1 is SGHDN and CDR2 is FVKESK. This CDR3 has 13 residues. CDR3 in DNA: TGTGCCAGCAGCCAAGTACATCCGGATACGCAGTATTTT. Protein product: CASSQVHPDTQYF.

Here the CDR3 DNA reads TGTGCCAGTAGTATTGCAAGAAGTCAGCCCCAGCATTTT. Residues: CASSIARSQPQHF. The chain is built from TRBV19 and TRBJ1-5; D remains ambiguous. This CDR3 is built from 13 residues. The V gene lost 3 bases and the J gene lost 6 bases, with 9 bases spanning the gap. Germline V gene lookup returns CDR1 LNHDA and CDR2 SQIVND (reference sequence). The complete variable domain, with remaining parts taken from reference TRBV19 and TRBJ1-5, reads DGGITQSPKYLFRKEGQNVTLSCEQNLNHDAMYWYRQDPGQGLRLIYYSQIVNDFQKGDIAEGYSVSREKKESFPLTVTSAQKNPTAFYLCASSIARSQPQHFGDGTRLSIL.

The sample holds a few counts of this clonotype. The chain employs TRBV7-2 and TRBJ1-6, with 10 bases matching TRBD1. V lost 4 bases, J lost 14 bases, and 14 bases stayed unmatched. The germline CDR1 and CDR2 sequences are SGHTA and FQGNSA. The CDR3 is 16 amino acids. CDR3 DNA sequence: TGTGCCAGCAGCTATGGGGACAGGGGACTCTCCGGGGCCCTCCACTTT. Translation gives CASSYGDRGLSGALHF. Filled out from reference TRBV7-2 and TRBJ1-6, the complete variable domain reads GAGVSQSPSNKVTEKGKDVELRCDPISGHTALYWYRQSLGQGLEFLIYFQGNSAPDKSGLPSDRFSAERTGGSVSTLTIQRTQQEDSAVYLCASSYGDRGLSGALHFGNGTRLTVT.

This clonotype was found once. The chain combines TRBV7-8 with TRBJ1-6; D unclear. V gave up 5 bases and J gave up 8 bases, with 10 bases separating them. There are 13 residues in the CDR3. Looked up from germline, CDR1 is SGHVS and CDR2 is FQNEAQ. CDR3 sequence (DNA): TGTGCCAGCAGCCCCGCCCCGTATTCACCCCTCCACTTT. Protein sequence: CASSPAPYSPLHF.